These 3 T cell receptor beta chains were all obtained from the same sample, sequenced in a study of CD8+CD57+ T cells in acquired aplastic anemia. Genomic DNA provided the template from which TCR beta VDJ and CDR3 profiles were obtained. MiXCR, applied by TCRdb to the reads, yields one record per CDR3 protein. The table has some 180,000 distinct CDR3 sequences, 63% seen once. Patients included in sequencing had previously demonstrated CD8+CD57+ cell expansion by flow cytometry. The sequencing sample was made of sorted CD4+, CD8+, or CD8+CD57+ T cells (not recorded which) from PBMCs. The receptors stem from a human donor with aplastic anemia.

There are many counts of this clonotype. The V gene is TRBV3-1, the J gene TRBJ2-5; tentatively, D is TRBD1 (6 bases). The CDR3 runs to 15 residues. The germline CDR1 and CDR2 sequences are LGHDT and YNNKEL (reference sequence). With 4 bases removed from V and 5 bases from J, the gap between germline ends came to 17 bases. The CDR3 here is CASSLRETGTETQYF. CDR3 DNA sequence: TGTGCCAGCAGCCTAAGAGAGACAGGCACGGAGACCCAGTACTTC.

This clonotype was counted a few times. The chain uses TRBV30 and TRBJ1-4, with D uncertain. This CDR3 contains 13 residues. V gave up 4 bases and J gave up 5 bases, with 11 bases separating them. Germline loops: CDR1 GTSNPN, CDR2 SVGIG (reference sequence). The CDR3 reads CAWTGLLNEKLFF. CDR3 in DNA: TGTGCCTGGACCGGACTGCTGAATGAAAAACTGTTTTTT. Full variable domain (rest looked up from reference TRBV30 and TRBJ1-4): SQTIHQWPATLVQPVGSPLSLECTVEGTSNPNLYWYRQAAGRGLQLLFYSVGIGQISSEVPQNLSASRPQDRQFILSSKKLLLSDSGFYLCAWTGLLNEKLFFGSGTQLSVL.

This clonotype has a count of ten or more. The chain employs TRBV20-1 and TRBJ1-5, with TRBD1 identical over 7 bases. CDR3 length: 15 amino acids. The J segment lost 0 bases and the V segment lost 1 base, leaving 3 bases of the junction unmatched. CDR1 DFQATT and CDR2 SNEGSKA come from the germline V gene (reference sequence). CDR3 protein: CSARARGPSNQPQHF. The CDR3 DNA reads as TGCAGTGCTAGAGCTAGGGGGCCTAGCAATCAGCCCCAGCATTTT.